This T cell receptor beta chain stems from a study of T cell repertoires in cytomegalovirus infection. Overall study findings and caveats: Cumulative public TCR beta family frequency identified carriers of CMV plus the relevant HLA. HLA-C-restricted, CMV-specific TCR beta clonotypes were dominant ex vivo.

As to this clonotype: Its specificity is unknown.

TCRdb independently ran MiXCR on the reads; one entry per CDR3 protein. Among roughly 220,000 distinct CDR3 sequences listed, 35% to 40% were seen once. The receptor was isolated from a human donor in good health (CMV status not recorded). Some clones in this sample may be carry-over from other donors' samples. The sample was CD8+ T cells from cultured PBMCs, taken from culture after CMV antigen stimulation.

The CDR3 loop reads CASSLRGGVTYNSPLHF. CDR3 DNA: TGTGCCAGCAGTTTACGGGGCGGAGTGACCTATAATTCACCCCTCCACTTT. This sequence joins TRBV27 and TRBJ1-6, with D perhaps TRBD1 (5 bases). Trimming removed 2 bases at V and 2 bases at J, with 13 bases between. The CDR3 spans 17 residues. Looked up from germline, CDR1 is MNHEY and CDR2 is SMNVEV (reference sequence).